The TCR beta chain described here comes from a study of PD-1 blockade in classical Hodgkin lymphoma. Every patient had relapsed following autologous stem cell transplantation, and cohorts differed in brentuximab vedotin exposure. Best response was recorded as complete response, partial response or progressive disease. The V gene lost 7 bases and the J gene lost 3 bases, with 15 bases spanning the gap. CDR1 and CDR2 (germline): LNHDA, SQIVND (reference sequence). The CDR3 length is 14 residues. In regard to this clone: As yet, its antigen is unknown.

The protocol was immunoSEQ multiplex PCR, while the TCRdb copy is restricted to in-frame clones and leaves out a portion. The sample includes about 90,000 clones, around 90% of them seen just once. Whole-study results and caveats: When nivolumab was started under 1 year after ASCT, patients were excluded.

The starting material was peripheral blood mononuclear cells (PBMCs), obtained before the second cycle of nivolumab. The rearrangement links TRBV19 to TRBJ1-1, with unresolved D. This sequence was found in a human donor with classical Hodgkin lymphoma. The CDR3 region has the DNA TGTGCCAGTAAGGCACCCCGGTGGGACACTGAAGCTTTCTTT. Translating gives CASKAPRWDTEAFF.